The sequence of this T cell receptor beta chain was determined in a study of shared T cell receptors in the human thymus. Germline V lookup: CDR1 SGHTA, CDR2 FQGNSA. Trimming left V 5 bases short and J 8 bases short, with 21 bases between. This CDR3 is built from 16 residues. Profiling relied on immunoSEQ multiplex PCR, and the TCRdb table lists in-frame clones only, not all of them. The sample carries hundreds of thousands of clones, around 87% recorded once. In this sample, this clone turned up once. The sample was also linked to a second study, of human thymus T cells.

The sequence came from a boy in the first two years of life with a congenital heart defect. The chain links TRBV7-2 to TRBJ1-4, with D unclear. The sample comprised thymocytes. The CDR3 reads CASSRRRAFKTEKLFF. The CDR3 DNA reads TGTGCCAGCAGCCGCCGGAGGGCTTTCAAGACGGAAAAACTGTTTTTT.